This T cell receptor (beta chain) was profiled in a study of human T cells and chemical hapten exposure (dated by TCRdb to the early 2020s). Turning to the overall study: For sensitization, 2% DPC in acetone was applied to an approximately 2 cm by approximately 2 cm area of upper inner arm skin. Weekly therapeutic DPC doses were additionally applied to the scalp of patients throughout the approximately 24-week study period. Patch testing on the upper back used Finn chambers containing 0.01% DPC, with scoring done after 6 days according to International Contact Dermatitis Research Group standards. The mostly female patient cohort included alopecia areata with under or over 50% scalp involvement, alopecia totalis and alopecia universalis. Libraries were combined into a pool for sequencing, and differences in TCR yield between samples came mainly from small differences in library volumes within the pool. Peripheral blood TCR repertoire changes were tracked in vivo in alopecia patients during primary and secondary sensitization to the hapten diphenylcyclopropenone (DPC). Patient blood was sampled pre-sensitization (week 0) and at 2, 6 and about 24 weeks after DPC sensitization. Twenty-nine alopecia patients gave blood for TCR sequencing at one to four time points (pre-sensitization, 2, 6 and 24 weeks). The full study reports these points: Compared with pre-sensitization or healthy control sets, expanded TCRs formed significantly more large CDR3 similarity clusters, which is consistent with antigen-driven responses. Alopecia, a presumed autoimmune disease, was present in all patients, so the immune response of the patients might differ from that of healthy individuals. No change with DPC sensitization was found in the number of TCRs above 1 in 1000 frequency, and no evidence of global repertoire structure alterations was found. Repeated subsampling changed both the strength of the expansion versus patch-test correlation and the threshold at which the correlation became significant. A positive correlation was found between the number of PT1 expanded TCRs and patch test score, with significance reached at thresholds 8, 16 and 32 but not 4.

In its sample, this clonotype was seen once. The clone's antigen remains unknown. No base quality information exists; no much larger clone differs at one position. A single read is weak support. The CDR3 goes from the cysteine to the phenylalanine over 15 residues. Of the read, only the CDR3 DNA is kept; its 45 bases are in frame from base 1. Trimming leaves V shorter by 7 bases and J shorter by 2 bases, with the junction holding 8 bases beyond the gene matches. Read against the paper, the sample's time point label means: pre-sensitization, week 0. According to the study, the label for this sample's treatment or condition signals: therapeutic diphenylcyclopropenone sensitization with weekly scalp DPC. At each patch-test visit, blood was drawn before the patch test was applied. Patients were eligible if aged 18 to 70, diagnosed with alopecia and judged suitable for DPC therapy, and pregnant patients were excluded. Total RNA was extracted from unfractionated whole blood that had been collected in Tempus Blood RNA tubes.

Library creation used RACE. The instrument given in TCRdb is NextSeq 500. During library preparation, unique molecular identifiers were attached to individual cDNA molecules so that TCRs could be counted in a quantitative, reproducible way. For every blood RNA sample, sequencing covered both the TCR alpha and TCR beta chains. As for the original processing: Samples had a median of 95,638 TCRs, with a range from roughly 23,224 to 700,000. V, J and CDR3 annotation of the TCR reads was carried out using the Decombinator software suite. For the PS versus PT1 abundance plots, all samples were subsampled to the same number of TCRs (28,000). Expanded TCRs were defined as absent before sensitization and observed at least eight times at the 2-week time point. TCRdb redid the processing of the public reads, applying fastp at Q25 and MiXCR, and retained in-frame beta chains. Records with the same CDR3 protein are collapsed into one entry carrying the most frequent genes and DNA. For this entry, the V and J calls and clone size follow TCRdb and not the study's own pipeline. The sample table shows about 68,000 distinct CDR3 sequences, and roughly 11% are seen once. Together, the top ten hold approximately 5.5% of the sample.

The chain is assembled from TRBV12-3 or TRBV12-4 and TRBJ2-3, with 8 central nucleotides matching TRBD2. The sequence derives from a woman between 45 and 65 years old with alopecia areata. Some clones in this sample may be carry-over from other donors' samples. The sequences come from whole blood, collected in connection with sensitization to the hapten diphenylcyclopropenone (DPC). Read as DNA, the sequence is TGTGCCAGCACCATAGCGGGGCGGCTCACAGATACGCAGTATTTT. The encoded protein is CASTIAGRLTDTQYF.